The present entry profiles one T cell receptor (beta chain) with its context. Its recognized antigen is unknown. Per-nucleotide qualities are absent, and no much larger clonotype sits a single base away. These data belong to a study of blood T cell repertoires in COVID-19 (TCRdb year 2020). Looking at the study overall: Collaborator samples came from the United States, Italy and Spain and covered acute and convalescent phases of COVID-19. The material from the prospective study consisted of cDNA or gDNA derived from T cells, B-cell-depleted T cells, or PBMCs. The dataset comprised deeply sampled blood TCRbeta repertoires from subjects exposed to, actively infected with, or recovered from COVID-19. The repertoires were released in a freely available public database meant as a resource for research on the immune response to SARS-CoV-2. Samples were obtained from the ongoing ImmuneRACE study (first 160 participants) and from over 1,000 subjects provided by 6 global collaborators. A de-identified subject ID, COVID-19 status, age in years and sex were almost always included in the sample metadata. Where available, HLA class I and class II types were obtained from metadata supplied by the sample provider rather than from assay-based typing.

Relative to germline, V is 0 bases shorter and J is 1 base shorter, with 11 bases between their ends. The CDR3 measures 16 amino acids from cysteine to phenylalanine. Left in the record is the CDR3 DNA by itself, 48 bases read in frame from the first base. Looking up the germline V gene yields CDR1 SGHDT and CDR2 YYEEEE. Each collaborating institution followed its own protocols to collect whole blood in K2EDTA tubes. For TCRbeta analysis, collaborator samples were shipped as frozen whole blood, as isolated PBMCs, or as DNA extracted from either sample type. TCRbeta CDR3 regions were amplified from genomic DNA by means of the immunoSEQ Assay, a bias-controlled multiplex PCR. Per the original workflow: Nucleated cell counts per sample were estimated from amplification of reference gene primers within the assay. Sequence reads were collapsed and filtered to measure the absolute abundance of every unique TCRbeta CDR3 rearrangement. For each sample, productive Simpson clonality was calculated by taking the square root of Simpson's diversity index across productive rearrangements. The table was pulled from immuneACCESS by TCRdb, which kept in-frame rearrangements only. Such tables lose some clones; where checked, under half of the loss comes from unresolved V genes, and the rest has no known cause. V and J calls and clone size are given by that table; D and trimming were obtained from the DNA. The sample records just over 35,000 clones, around 87% of which are singletons. Of the sample, 20% falls within the top ten clones.

The research as a whole found: The quantity of clinical and demographic metadata differed by source and by participant and was supplied without curation.

Recombination linked TRBV5-6 to TRBJ1-3; a tentative D match to TRBD1 spans 6 bases. This TCR was sampled from a man between 60 and 75 years old with acute or convalescent COVID-19. Sequencing was carried out using peripheral blood. The CDR3 sequence is CASSLELGASGNTIYF. In nucleotides, the sequence is TGTGCCAGCAGCTTGGAGTTGGGGGCTTCTGGAAACACCATATATTTT.